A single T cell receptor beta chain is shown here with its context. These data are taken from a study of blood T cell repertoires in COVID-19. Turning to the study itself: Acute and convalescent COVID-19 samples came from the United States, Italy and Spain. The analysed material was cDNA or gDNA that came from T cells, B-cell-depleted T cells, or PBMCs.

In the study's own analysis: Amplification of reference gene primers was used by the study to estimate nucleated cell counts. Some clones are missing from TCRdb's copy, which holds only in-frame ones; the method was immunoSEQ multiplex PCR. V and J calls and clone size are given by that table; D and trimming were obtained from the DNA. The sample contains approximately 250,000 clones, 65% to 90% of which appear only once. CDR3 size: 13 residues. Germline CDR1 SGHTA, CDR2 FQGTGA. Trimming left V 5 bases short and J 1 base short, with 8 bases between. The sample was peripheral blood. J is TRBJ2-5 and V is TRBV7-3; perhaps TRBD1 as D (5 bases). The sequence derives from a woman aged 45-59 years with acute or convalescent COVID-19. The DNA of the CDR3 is TGTGCCAGCAGCCCTGGGGCCCAAGAGACCCAGTACTTC. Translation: CASSPGAQETQYF.